These 18 T cell receptor beta chains share one sample of origin, sequenced in a study of shared clonotypes between healthy human individuals. The protocol was immunoSEQ multiplex PCR, while the TCRdb copy is restricted to in-frame clones and leaves out a portion. Among roughly 680,000 clones listed, 72% were seen once. The sequencing sample was made of memory CD4+ T cells sorted from blood. Regarding subset: CD45RA-negative fraction. These receptors were taken from a young woman in good health.

This clone was detected only a few times. The sample holds other DNA sequences that translate to the same CDR3. This chain connects TRBV2 to TRBJ2-3; 10 bases line up with TRBD2. Germline V gene lookup returns CDR1 SNHLY and CDR2 FYNNEI. The CDR3 has 15 amino acids. V shed 8 bases, J shed 1 base, and the junction held 6 bases outside the gene matches. DNA of the CDR3: TGTGCCAGCTCCAGGGGGACTAGCGGCACAGATACGCAGTATTTT. Its translation is CASSRGTSGTDTQYF.

Note on this clone: This may be a read error: a much more frequent sequence differs by one nucleotide. The rearrangement joins TRBV30 to TRBJ2-7; either TRBD1 or TRBD2 may supply D (5 bases each). The CDR3 is 15 residues long. CDR1 is GTSNPN and CDR2 is SVGIG in the germline V gene (reference sequence). V lost 3 bases and J lost 6, with 21 bases in between. The CDR3 sequence: CAWSRAGTSALEQYF. The CDR3 nucleotides are TGTGCCTGGAGCCGGGCAGGGACCAGTGCCCTCGAGCAGTACTTC.

The chain is built from TRBV6-1 and TRBJ2-7, with 7 bases matching TRBD1. The CDR3 extends over 15 amino acids. Germline V gives CDR1 MNHNS, CDR2 SASEGT. The ends lost 6 bases at V and 6 bases at J; junction bases unmatched: 14. The CDR3 reads CASRHSWDRSGEQYF. CDR3 in DNA: TGTGCCAGCAGACACTCATGGGACAGAAGCGGCGAGCAGTACTTC.

V and J are TRBV4-2 and TRBJ2-7; 8 nucleotides align to TRBD1. The CDR3 is made up of 15 amino acids. The germline gives CDR1 LGHNA, CDR2 YNFKEQ. J lost 2 bases, V lost 5 bases, and 8 bases had no gene match. The CDR3 DNA reads as TGTGCCAGCAGCTACTGGACAGGGAACACCTACGAGCAGTACTTC. Translation: CASSYWTGNTYEQYF.

By frequency in the sample, this clone is medium-sized. The V gene is TRBV18, the J gene TRBJ2-2; unclear D gene. The germline gives CDR1 KGHSH, CDR2 LQKENI. The V end lost 2 bases, the J end lost 4 bases, and 5 bases lay between the germline ends. CDR3 length: 13 amino acids. The CDR3 bases are TGTGCCAGCTCACCAAGCAGCACCGGGGAGCTGTTTTTT. This codes for CASSPSSTGELFF.

V and J are TRBV27 and TRBJ1-2; 8 bases line up with TRBD1. Germline CDR1 and CDR2: MNHEY and SMNVEV (reference sequence). The CDR3 totals 15 residues. The V segment lost 8 bases and the J segment 0 bases; nucleotides outside the gene matches: 8. CDR3 nucleotides: TGTGCCAGCCACCCCTTGGACAGGGCTAACTATGGCTACACCTTC. Translation gives CASHPLDRANYGYTF.

This clone was counted only a few times. This rearrangement joins TRBV5-1 to TRBJ2-5; TRBD2 matches 16 bases. J lost 5 bases, V lost 2 bases, and 3 bases had no gene match. Per germline, CDR1 SGHRS and CDR2 YFSETQ. There are 16 residues in the CDR3. Here the CDR3 reads CASSFVGLAGGETQYF. CDR3 coding DNA: TGCGCCAGCAGCTTCGTGGGACTAGCGGGAGGGGAGACCCAGTACTTC.

This clone was seen only once. V gene TRBV2 combines with J gene TRBJ1-2; D call uncertain. V was cut by 4 bases and J by 4 bases, with 7 bases left in between. CDR3 size: 12 residues. Germline loops: CDR1 SNHLY, CDR2 FYNNEI. The CDR3 spells CASSVQSYGYTF. The DNA for the CDR3 is TGTGCCAGCAGTGTGCAATCCTATGGCTACACCTTC.

The chain uses TRBV9 and TRBJ2-3; 12 bases are a match to TRBD2. V gave up 7 bases and J gave up 4 bases; unmatched junction bases: 16. The CDR3 runs to 18 residues. Germline assignment: CDR1 SGDLS and CDR2 YYNGEE. The CDR3: CASGRLAGGPVDADTQYF. The CDR3 coding sequence is TGTGCCAGCGGGAGGCTAGCGGGAGGGCCGGTGGACGCAGATACGCAGTATTTT.

This chain uses TRBV21-1 with TRBJ2-3; the table names TRBD2, a call not compared with the DNA. TRBV21-1 is assigned pseudogene status. The length of the CDR3 is 13 residues. In nucleotides, the CDR3 is TGTGCCAGCATCCTAGCGGGAGGAGATACGCAGTATTTT. It yields the protein CASILAGGDTQYF.

The chain joins TRBV6-1 to TRBJ2-6; unclear D gene. The CDR3 runs 15 residues. The V end lost 4 bases, the J end lost 3 bases, and 10 bases lay between the germline ends. The germline V gene has CDR1 MNHNS and CDR2 SASEGT. DNA of the CDR3: TGTGCCAGCAGTGTAGGCAACAATGGGGCCAACGTCCTGACTTTC. This codes for CASSVGNNGANVLTF.

V usage is TRBV28 and J usage is TRBJ2-7; 8 bases map to TRBD2. There are 15 residues in the CDR3. Germline CDR1 MDHEN, CDR2 SYDVKM. V was clipped by 3 bases and J by 6 bases; unmatched bases: 10. Here the CDR3 reads CASSFGQAGVGEQYF. The CDR3 DNA reads as TGTGCCAGCAGTTTTGGACAAGCGGGAGTGGGCGAGCAGTACTTC.

V usage is TRBV5-5 and J usage is TRBJ1-2; D is unresolved. V lost 2 bases and J 8 bases, leaving 13 bases between the germline ends. CDR1 SGHKS and CDR2 YYEKEE come from the germline V gene (reference sequence). The CDR3 extends over 13 amino acids. CDR3 DNA sequence: TGTGCCAGCAGCTTTTGGACCGGGAGGGGCTACACCTTC. Its protein is CASSFWTGRGYTF.

The rearrangement joins TRBV10-3 to TRBJ2-1; D is perhaps TRBD2 (5 bases). Germline CDR1 reads ENHRY; CDR2 reads SYGVKD. The CDR3 runs 14 residues. With 4 bases removed from V and 4 bases from J, the gap between germline ends came to 11 bases. The CDR3, as DNA: TGTGCCATCAGTGTTCGGACTTCGTACAATGAGCAGTTCTTC. Encoded protein: CAISVRTSYNEQFF.

This clone was seen a few times. The genes are TRBV6-5 and TRBJ1-5; TRBD1 is a possible D gene (6 bases). Trimming removed 7 bases from V and 0 bases from J, with 13 bases in between. The germline V gene encodes CDR1 MNHEY and CDR2 SVGAGI. The CDR3 spans 15 residues. The CDR3 spells CASTNDRNSNQPQHF. CDR3 DNA: TGTGCCAGCACCAACGACAGGAATAGCAATCAGCCCCAGCATTTT.

J is TRBJ2-7 and V is TRBV11-2; D is unresolved. The CDR3 loop spans 14 amino acids. Trimming pared 1 base from V and 0 bases from J, leaving 7 bases between. CDR1 is SGHAT, CDR2 FQNNGV, per germline. The chain's CDR3 is CASSLATFSYEQYF. Here the CDR3 DNA reads TGTGCCAGCAGCTTAGCGACATTCTCCTACGAGCAGTACTTC. Together with reference TRBV11-2 and TRBJ2-7, the CDR3 gives the full variable domain: EAGVAQSPRYKIIEKRQSVAFWCNPISGHATLYWYQQILGQGPKLLIQFQNNGVVDDSQLPKDRFSAERLKGVDSTLKIQPAKLEDSAVYLCASSLATFSYEQYFGPGTRLTVT.

The chain couples TRBV11-2 to TRBJ1-2; D uncertain. The germline V gene has CDR1 SGHAT and CDR2 FQNNGV. CDR3 length: 14 residues. V lost 3 bases and J lost 4, with 12 bases in between. The CDR3 bases are TGTGCCAGCAGCTTCGGAGGGCGAGCCTATGGCTACACCTTC. Translated: CASSFGGRAYGYTF.

The rearrangement links TRBV30 to TRBJ1-6, with D possibly matching TRBD1 (5 bases). Germline CDR1 GTSNPN, CDR2 SVGIG (reference sequence). The CDR3 is 18 amino acids. V lost 0 bases to trimming and J lost 5 bases, with 20 bases between them. CDR3 sequence: CAWSVQISGQGDNSPLHF. DNA for the CDR3: TGTGCCTGGAGTGTACAAATCTCAGGACAAGGAGATAATTCACCCCTCCACTTT.